A selection of T cell receptor beta chains follows, all from one sample in a study of T cells in Graves' hyperthyroidism and ophthalmopathy. TCRdb itself ran the multiplex PCR reads through MiXCR, one entry per CDR3 protein. The sample includes approximately 700,000 distinct CDR3 sequences, roughly 15% of them seen just once. Source material: blood. The receptors shown here come from a young man with Graves' hyperthyroidism. The CDR3 runs from the conserved cysteine through the conserved F or W. The order of the fields is V gene, D gene, J gene, clone size, CDR3 DNA, CDR3 protein. The D gene is left open where the match is weak. Clone sizes are given selectively: once, few, many, or a class where the clone is expanded.

V gene: TRBV12-3/TRBV12-4
D gene: NA
J gene: TRBJ2-5
clone size: many
CDR3 DNA: TGTGCCAGCAGTCTCAGACTAGGGGAGACCCAGTACTTC
CDR3 protein: CASSLRLGETQYF

V gene: TRBV29-1
D gene: TRBD2
J gene: TRBJ2-3
clone size: many
CDR3 DNA: TGCAGCGTCGCGGGAGGCCCCACAGATACGCAGTATTTT
CDR3 protein: CSVAGGPTDTQYF

V gene: TRBV7-9
D gene: TRBD1
J gene: TRBJ1-1
clone size: many
CDR3 DNA: TGTGCCAGCAGCGCCTCCGGGACAGAGTCTGAAGCTTTCTTT
CDR3 protein: CASSASGTESEAFF

V gene: TRBV11-1
D gene: NA
J gene: TRBJ2-3
clone size: many
CDR3 DNA: TGTGCCAGCAGCGCACTCGGCGGTACGCAGTATTTT
CDR3 protein: CASSALGGTQYF

V gene: TRBV30
D gene: TRBD1
J gene: TRBJ1-2
clone size: few
CDR3 DNA: TGTGCCTGGAGTCCGCTGATCCCGGGACAGGGGTATTACTATGGCTACACCTTC
CDR3 protein: CAWSPLIPGQGYYYGYTF

V gene: TRBV28
D gene: NA
J gene: TRBJ1-2
clone size: NA
CDR3 DNA: TGTGCCAGCAGCCCCTTCGCAGGGAGCTATGGCTACACCTTC
CDR3 protein: CASSPFAGSYGYTF

V gene: TRBV28
D gene: TRBD1
J gene: TRBJ1-1
clone size: few
CDR3 DNA: TGTGCCAGCAGTTGGGGACAGGGGGTGAACACTGAAGCTTTCTTT
CDR3 protein: CASSWGQGVNTEAFF

V gene: TRBV29-1
D gene: NA
J gene: TRBJ1-2
clone size: NA
CDR3 DNA: TGCAGCGCGGGACCCCGGGACCCCCGTCATGGCTACACCTTC
CDR3 protein: CSAGPRDPRHGYTF

V gene: TRBV28
D gene: NA
J gene: TRBJ1-5
clone size: many
CDR3 DNA: TGTGCCAGCAATCGCGGGCATAGCAATCAGCCCCAGCATTTT
CDR3 protein: CASNRGHSNQPQHF

V gene: TRBV5-1
D gene: NA
J gene: TRBJ2-3
clone size: many
CDR3 DNA: TGCGCCAGCAGCTTGGAAAGGGTCACAGATACGCAGTATTTT
CDR3 protein: CASSLERVTDTQYF

V gene: TRBV30
D gene: NA
J gene: TRBJ1-2
clone size: NA
CDR3 DNA: TGTGCCTGGAGTGCAGCCTGGGATGGCTACACCTTC
CDR3 protein: CAWSAAWDGYTF

V gene: TRBV12-5
D gene: TRBD1
J gene: TRBJ1-1
clone size: few
CDR3 DNA: TGTGCTAGTGCCCTCCGACAGGGTGCTGAAGCTTTCTTT
CDR3 protein: CASALRQGAEAFF

V gene: TRBV20-1
D gene: NA
J gene: TRBJ2-7
clone size: few
CDR3 DNA: TGCAGTGCTAGTCCAGAGTTCGTCGGGTACGAGCAGTACTTC
CDR3 protein: CSASPEFVGYEQYF

V gene: TRBV6-1
D gene: NA
J gene: TRBJ1-1
clone size: NA
CDR3 DNA: TGTGCCAGCAGTGAAGCGACCCGGAACACTGAAGCTTTCTTT
CDR3 protein: CASSEATRNTEAFF

V gene: TRBV5-4
D gene: TRBD2
J gene: TRBJ2-1
clone size: NA
CDR3 DNA: TGTGCCAGCAGTCTTTTACTAGCGGGAATGGGTGAGCAGTTCTTC
CDR3 protein: CASSLLLAGMGEQFF

V gene: TRBV27
D gene: TRBD2
J gene: TRBJ2-3
clone size: many
CDR3 DNA: TGTGCCAGCAGTTTAGCGGGAGGATCGCCAGATACGCAGTATTTT
CDR3 protein: CASSLAGGSPDTQYF

V gene: TRBV6-1
D gene: TRBD1
J gene: TRBJ2-7
clone size: many
CDR3 DNA: TGTGCCAGCAGTTCGACAGGGAGCTCCTACGAGCAGTACTTC
CDR3 protein: CASSSTGSSYEQYF

V gene: TRBV29-1
D gene: TRBD1
J gene: TRBJ2-1
clone size: few
CDR3 DNA: TGCAGCGTTGGAGGACTCAGGGGGAGCAATGAGCAGTTCTTC
CDR3 protein: CSVGGLRGSNEQFF

V gene: TRBV30
D gene: NA
J gene: TRBJ1-5
clone size: few
CDR3 DNA: TGTGCCTGGAGTCGACAGCCCAATCAGCCCCAGCATTTT
CDR3 protein: CAWSRQPNQPQHF

V gene: TRBV7-3
D gene: NA
J gene: TRBJ2-5
clone size: NA
CDR3 DNA: TGTGCCAGCAGCTTAACTGGGGGTTCACAGTACTTC
CDR3 protein: CASSLTGGSQYF

V gene: TRBV28
D gene: NA
J gene: TRBJ2-6
clone size: many
CDR3 DNA: TGTGCCAGCACCGGGCGCTCTGGGGCCAACGTCCTGACTTTC
CDR3 protein: CASTGRSGANVLTF

V gene: TRBV27
D gene: NA
J gene: TRBJ1-5
clone size: NA
CDR3 DNA: TGTGCCAGCGGGCGGACCTGGGGGAATCAGCCCCAGCATTTT
CDR3 protein: CASGRTWGNQPQHF